The 28 T cell receptor beta chains listed next were all sequenced from one sample in a study of cytomegalovirus exposure and HLA in healthy donors. With 60 Vbeta and 13 Jbeta primers, the PCR was carried out. The repertoire was sequenced with immunoSEQ multiplex PCR; TCRdb's copy has only in-frame clones and lacks some. The table has approximately 130,000 clones, over 6.5% seen once; the top ten hold around 6%. Sequencing was performed on PBMCs. The origin of the receptors is a woman aged 40 to 50 in good health and CMV-seropositive.

The V call is TRBV5-1, the J call TRBJ2-3; D not certain. This CDR3 contains 11 residues. Looked up from germline, CDR1 is SGHRS and CDR2 is YFSETQ. V was trimmed by 2 bases and J by 6 bases, leaving 4 bases between them. DNA for the CDR3: TGCGCCAGCAGCTTATCTGATACGCAGTATTTT. This sequence encodes CASSLSDTQYF.

This clone was observed a few times. The rearrangement uses TRBV5-1 and TRBJ1-1; 7 bases fit TRBD1. V shed 4 bases and J 1 base; nucleotides not matched to a gene: 7. The germline CDR1 and CDR2 sequences are SGHRS and YFSETQ. The CDR3 length is 15 residues. The CDR3 spells CASSTWTGENTEAFF. The CDR3 coding sequence is TGCGCCAGCAGCACATGGACAGGTGAGAACACTGAAGCTTTCTTT.

CDR3 sequence reads: CASSGPGTSGFSYEQFF. CDR3 coding DNA: TGCGCCAGCAGCGGCCCCGGGACTAGCGGGTTTAGCTATGAGCAGTTCTTC. V and J are TRBV4-1 and TRBJ2-1; 12 bases are shared with TRBD2. CDR1 is MGHRA and CDR2 is YSYEKL in the germline V gene. After removal of 5 bases from V and 8 bases from J, the junction contained 13 bases not matched to a gene. The CDR3 has 17 residues.

This clone was seen only a few times. The chain links TRBV5-5 to TRBJ1-1; 7 bases match TRBD1. The junction had 7 bases not matched to a gene; V was cut back by 0 bases and J by 8 bases. The CDR3 sequence is 14 residues long. Germline V gene data show CDR1 as SGHKS and CDR2 as YYEKEE (reference sequence). As DNA, the CDR3 is TGTGCCAGCAGCTTGGGCGGGCAGGACAGGGAAGCTTTCTTT. Translation gives CASSLGGQDREAFF.

This clone came up a few times. This sequence joins TRBV5-4 and TRBJ2-7; 10 nucleotides align to TRBD1. Germline V gene data show CDR1 as SGHNT and CDR2 as YYREEE (reference sequence). The CDR3 consists of 14 residues. Losses at the gene ends were 4 bases for V and 3 bases for J; bases not matched to a gene: 4. The CDR3 loop reads CASSQDRGLYEQYF. The CDR3 nucleotides read TGTGCCAGCAGCCAAGACAGGGGGCTCTACGAGCAGTACTTC.

The chain combines TRBV2 with TRBJ1-2; D is perhaps TRBD1 (5 bases). The V gene's germline CDR1 is SNHLY and CDR2 FYNNEI. The CDR3 has 14 amino acids. V dropped 5 bases and J dropped 0 bases, with 10 bases sitting between them. The CDR3 region has the DNA TGTGCCAGCAGTCAAACCAGGGCTAACTATGGCTACACCTTC. Its translation: CASSQTRANYGYTF. Based on the CDR3 plus reference TRBV2 and TRBJ1-2, the full variable domain is EPEVTQTPSHQVTQMGQEVILRCVPISNHLYFYWYRQILGQKVEFLVSFYNNEISEKSEIFDDQFSVERPDGSNFTLKIRSTKLEDSAMYFCASSQTRANYGYTFGSGTRLTVV.

This clone has more than one count but fewer than ten. CDR3 residues: CASSLRGDSSYNEQFF. The CDR3 region has the DNA TGTGCCAGCAGCTTGCGCGGGGACAGCTCCTACAATGAGCAGTTCTTC. V usage is TRBV11-2 and J usage is TRBJ2-1, with D possibly matching TRBD1 (7 bases). With 3 bases removed from V and 0 bases from J, the gap between germline ends came to 12 bases. Germline CDR1 and CDR2: SGHAT and FQNNGV. The CDR3 is 16 amino acids.

Here the CDR3 reads CASSDNRQAGFAFF. The CDR3 region has the DNA TGCGCCAGCAGTGATAACCGACAGGCGGGTTTTGCTTTCTTT. The rearrangement joins TRBV10-2 to TRBJ1-1; D is perhaps TRBD1 (6 bases). V shed 3 bases and J shed 11 bases, with 19 bases lying between them. Germline V lookup: CDR1 WSHSY, CDR2 SAAADI. The CDR3 consists of 14 residues.

In its sample, this clone was seen a few times. The V gene is TRBV5-6, the J gene TRBJ1-1; D is undetermined. V shed 2 bases and J shed 3 bases, with 11 bases lying between them. Germline CDR1 SGHDT, CDR2 YYEEEE. This CDR3 is 14 amino acids long. The CDR3: CASSFAASYTEAFF. The CDR3 DNA reads as TGTGCCAGCAGCTTTGCGGCTAGTTACACTGAAGCTTTCTTT.

CDR3 residues: CASSPRTGTRTNTIYF. CDR3 nucleotides: TGCGCCAGCAGCCCGCGGACAGGGACGAGGACAAACACCATATATTTT. The chain joins TRBV5-1 to TRBJ1-3; 8 nucleotides align to TRBD1. With V trimmed by 4 bases and J by 6 bases, 12 bases remained unmatched. Germline V gene sequence: CDR1 SGHRS, CDR2 YFSETQ. The CDR3 covers 16 residues.

This clone was detected only a few times. The chain joins TRBV7-9 to TRBJ1-4, with 7 bases aligning to TRBD1. This CDR3 comprises 14 residues. Germline-derived CDR1 and CDR2 are SEHNR and FQNEAQ (reference sequence). Trimming took 5 bases from V and 4 from J; bases not matched to a gene: 4. The CDR3 DNA sequence: TGTGCCAGCAGCAGACAGGGACTTAATGAAAAACTGTTTTTT. Encoded protein: CASSRQGLNEKLFF.

This clone was observed a few times. This rearrangement joins TRBV10-3 to TRBJ1-5; 7 positions match TRBD1. This CDR3 comprises 14 residues. The germline gives CDR1 ENHRY, CDR2 SYGVKD. V trimming: 2 bases; J trimming: 2 bases; junction bases outside the gene matches: 0. The CDR3: CAISEQGGNQPQHF. The CDR3 region has the DNA TGTGCCATCAGTGAGCAGGGGGGCAATCAGCCCCAGCATTTT.

The rearrangement links TRBV2 to TRBJ1-6; D is perhaps TRBD1 (5 bases). CDR1 SNHLY and CDR2 FYNNEI come from the germline V gene. V lost 3 bases and J lost 3, with 9 bases in between. The CDR3 sequence is 15 residues long. The CDR3 protein is CASSEKGFYNSPLHF. CDR3 nucleotide sequence: TGTGCCAGCAGTGAGAAGGGGTTCTATAATTCACCCCTCCACTTT.

This clone was counted a few times. The chain recombines TRBV29-1 with TRBJ1-5; D possibly corresponds to TRBD1 (6 bases). Germline-derived CDR1 and CDR2 are SQVTM and ANQGSEA. Trimming pared 4 bases from V and 0 bases from J, leaving 10 bases between. This CDR3 contains 14 residues. CDR3 region: CSVGTENSNQPQHF. CDR3 bases: TGCAGCGTTGGGACAGAGAATAGCAATCAGCCCCAGCATTTT.

The chain carries TRBV7-7 and TRBJ2-2; D not certain. This CDR3 region has 16 residues. Germline CDR1 and CDR2: SSHAT and FNYEAQ (reference sequence). The ends were cut back, 1 base at V and 3 bases at J, with 12 bases in the middle. CDR3: CASSLGSRSDTGELFF. CDR3 sequence (DNA): TGTGCCAGCAGCTTAGGGAGTAGGTCTGACACCGGGGAGCTGTTTTTT.

This clone was picked up a small number of times. A junction end diverges from the germline sequence, so it may reflect a read error. V and J are TRBV27 and TRBJ2-7; 7 nucleotides agree with TRBD1. The germline CDR1 and CDR2 sequences are MNHEY and SMNVEV (reference sequence). This CDR3 has 14 residues. The CDR3 bases are TGTGCCAGCAGTCTATCCCTGGGACAGCGCGAGCAGTACTTC. It encodes CASSLSLGQREQYF.

Only a few counts were recorded for this clone. The chain links TRBV5-6 to TRBJ1-2; weak D call: TRBD1 (6 bases). Germline lookup yields CDR1 SGHDT and CDR2 YYEEEE. The CDR3 extends over 13 amino acids. Trimming pared 4 bases from V and 6 bases from J, leaving 13 bases between. Written as DNA, the CDR3 is TGTGCCAGCAGCCGGTATGGGGGCCATGGCTACACCTTC. This sequence encodes CASSRYGGHGYTF.

The chain uses TRBV5-6 and TRBJ2-1; TRBD2 matches at 9 bases. The CDR3 has 17 amino acids. The V gene end was trimmed by 3 bases and the J gene end by 3 bases; junction bases not matched to a gene: 10. CDR1 SGHDT and CDR2 YYEEEE come from the germline V gene. CDR3 sequence reads: CASSSLTSGFFYNEQFF. DNA for the CDR3: TGTGCCAGCAGCTCTTTGACTAGCGGTTTCTTCTACAATGAGCAGTTCTTC.

The chain carries TRBV5-1 and TRBJ1-1; D remains ambiguous. The CDR3 is 15 amino acids. Germline V CDR1 and CDR2: SGHRS, YFSETQ. Trimming pared 1 base from V and 4 bases from J, leaving 14 bases between. This chain's CDR3 is CASSLIGTTGTEAFF. CDR3 DNA: TGCGCCAGCAGCTTGATTGGCACGACGGGCACTGAAGCTTTCTTT.

The chain couples TRBV6-1 to TRBJ1-5; 8 nucleotides agree with TRBD1. Germline V gene data show CDR1 as MNHNS and CDR2 as SASEGT. Trimming removed 6 bases from V and 7 bases from J; junction bases left unmatched: 8. CDR3 length: 14 amino acids. The CDR3 sequence: CASSVDRGGQPQHF. The CDR3 region has the DNA TGTGCCAGCAGCGTCGACAGGGGCGGACAGCCCCAGCATTTT.

The chain couples TRBV5-4 to TRBJ1-1; 11 bases map to TRBD1. The CDR3 has 15 residues. CDR1 is SGHNT, CDR2 YYREEE, per germline (reference sequence). Germline trimming cut 4 bases from V and 4 bases from J; bases unmatched to any gene: 6. CDR3 sequence: CASSPWTGGFTEAFF. The CDR3 DNA is TGTGCCAGCAGCCCCTGGACAGGGGGCTTCACTGAAGCTTTCTTT. Combining the CDR3 with reference TRBV5-4 and TRBJ1-1 gives the whole variable domain ETGVTQSPTHLIKTRGQQVTLRCSSQSGHNTVSWYQQALGQGPQFIFQYYREEENGRGNFPPRFSGLQFPNYSSELNVNALELDDSALYLCASSPWTGGFTEAFFGQGTRLTVV.

This clone showed up just a few times. The gene calls are TRBV11-2 and TRBJ1-2; maybe TRBD1 (5 bases). Germline CDR1 and CDR2: SGHAT and FQNNGV. Trimming left V 5 bases short and J 6 bases short, with 16 bases between. The CDR3 has 14 amino acids. This CDR3 reads CASSPSGALDGYTF. The CDR3 nucleotides read TGTGCCAGCAGCCCGTCTGGGGCCCTTGATGGCTACACCTTC.

The rearrangement links TRBV6-1 to TRBJ1-1, with TRBD1 as a possible D gene (5 bases). With 6 bases removed from V and 10 bases from J, the gap between germline ends came to 12 bases. Per the germline V gene, CDR1 is MNHNS and CDR2 is SASEGT. CDR3 length: 11 amino acids. Here the CDR3 reads CASRTAPLAFF. Here the CDR3 DNA reads TGTGCCAGCAGGACAGCTCCTCTAGCTTTCTTT.

The sample holds a few counts of this clone. CDR3 in amino acids: CASSYTRVNSPLHF. As DNA, the CDR3 is TGTGCCAGCAGTTATACCAGGGTGAATTCACCCCTCCACTTT. The chain uses TRBV28 and TRBJ1-6; possibly TRBD1 for D (5 bases). Trimming took off 4 bases at V and 7 bases at J, with 11 bases between the two ends. Per the germline V gene, CDR1 is MDHEN and CDR2 is SYDVKM. The CDR3 covers 14 residues.

This clone was observed a handful of times. V is TRBV10-3 and J is TRBJ1-1, with a possible D match to TRBD1 (5 bases). This CDR3 comprises 14 residues. In germline, CDR1 is ENHRY, CDR2 SYGVKD. V was pared by 7 bases and J by 1 base, with 13 bases between. CDR3 protein: CAITGGEGNTEAFF. The DNA for the CDR3 is TGTGCCATCACCGGGGGGGAGGGGAACACTGAAGCTTTCTTT.

This chain connects TRBV11-2 to TRBJ2-5; 12 bases map to TRBD2. Germline trimming cut 5 bases from V and 5 bases from J; bases unmatched to any gene: 18. This CDR3 spans 19 amino acids. In germline, CDR1 is SGHAT, CDR2 FQNNGV. CDR3 sequence: CASSPGTGLGLAGRETQYF. The CDR3 bases are TGTGCCAGCAGCCCAGGGACAGGGCTTGGACTAGCGGGGCGGGAGACCCAGTACTTC.

This clone showed up just a few times. The V gene is TRBV7-2, the J gene TRBJ2-1; 11 bases match TRBD1. CDR3 length equals 16 residues. Germline V lookup: CDR1 SGHTA, CDR2 FQGNSA. The V and J ends lost 6 bases and 7 bases, in that order; junction bases with no gene match: 11. In nucleotides, the CDR3 is TGTGCCAGCAGGAGGACAGGGGGCGCTTCATTGAATGAGCAGTTCTTC. This translates into CASRRTGGASLNEQFF.

The chain links TRBV7-7 to TRBJ2-1; D might be TRBD2 (6 bases). Per the germline V gene, CDR1 is SSHAT and CDR2 is FNYEAQ (reference sequence). Between the trimmed V and J ends, which lost 5 bases and 8 bases, there was a span of 19 bases. The CDR3 loop spans 15 amino acids. The CDR3 DNA sequence: TGTGCCAGCAGCCCAGGCCCGAGGGGCGGGGATGAGCAGTTCTTC. It yields the protein CASSPGPRGGDEQFF. The variable domain in full, with the rest retrieved from reference TRBV7-7 and TRBJ2-1, is GAGVSQSPRYKVTKRGQDVTLRCDPISSHATLYWYQQALGQGPEFLTYFNYEAQPDKSGLPSDRFSAERPEGSISTLTIQRTEQRDSAMYRCASSPGPRGGDEQFFGPGTRLTVL.